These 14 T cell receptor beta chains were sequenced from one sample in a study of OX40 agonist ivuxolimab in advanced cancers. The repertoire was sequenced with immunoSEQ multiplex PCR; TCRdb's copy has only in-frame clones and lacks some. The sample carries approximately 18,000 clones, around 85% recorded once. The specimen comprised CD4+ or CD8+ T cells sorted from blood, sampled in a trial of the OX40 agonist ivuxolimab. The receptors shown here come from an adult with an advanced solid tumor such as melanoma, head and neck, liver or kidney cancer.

The CDR3 reads CASTTGTSYEQYF. The CDR3 DNA is TGCGCCAGCACGACAGGGACTTCCTACGAGCAGTACTTC. The chain carries TRBV5-1 and TRBJ2-7, with a possible D match to TRBD1 (7 bases). Trimming pared 6 bases from V and 1 base from J, leaving 11 bases between. The CDR3 is 13 amino acids. The V gene's germline CDR1 is SGHRS and CDR2 YFSETQ.

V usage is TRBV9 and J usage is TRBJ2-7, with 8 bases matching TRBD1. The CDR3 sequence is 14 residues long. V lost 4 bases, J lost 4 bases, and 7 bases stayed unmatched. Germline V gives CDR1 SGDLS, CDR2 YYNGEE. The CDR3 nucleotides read TGTGCCAGCAGCCCCTGGACAGGGTCTTACGAGCAGTACTTC. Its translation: CASSPWTGSYEQYF. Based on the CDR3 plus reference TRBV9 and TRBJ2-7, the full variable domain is DSGVTQTPKHLITATGQRVTLRCSPRSGDLSVYWYQQSLDQGLQFLIQYYNGEERAKGNILERFSAQQFPDLHSELNLSSLELGDSALYFCASSPWTGSYEQYFGPGTRLTVT.

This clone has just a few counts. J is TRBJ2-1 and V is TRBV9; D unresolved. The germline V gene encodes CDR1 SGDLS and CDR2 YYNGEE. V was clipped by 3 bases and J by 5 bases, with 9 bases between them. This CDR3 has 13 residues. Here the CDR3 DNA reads TGTGCCAGCAGCGCGGACGGCCACAATGAGCAGTTCTTC. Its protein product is CASSADGHNEQFF.

The CDR3 DNA sequence: TGCAGCGTTGTACCGCCCGATGGGACAGGGGCAATCCCTCAGTACTTC. It is translated as CSVVPPDGTGAIPQYF. V gene TRBV29-1 combines with J gene TRBJ2-7; 10 bases fit TRBD1. J was trimmed by 10 bases and V by 4 bases; bases with no gene match: 19. This CDR3 contains 16 residues. Germline values: CDR1 SQVTM, CDR2 ANQGSEA.

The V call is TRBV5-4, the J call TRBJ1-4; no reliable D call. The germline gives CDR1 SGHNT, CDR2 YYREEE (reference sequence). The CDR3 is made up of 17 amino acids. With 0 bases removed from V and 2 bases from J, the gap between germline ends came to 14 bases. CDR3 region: CASSLGRGLGTNEKLFF. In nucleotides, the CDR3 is TGTGCCAGCAGCTTGGGACGGGGTCTGGGTACTAATGAAAAACTGTTTTTT. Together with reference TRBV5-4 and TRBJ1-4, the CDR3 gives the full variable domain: ETGVTQSPTHLIKTRGQQVTLRCSSQSGHNTVSWYQQALGQGPQFIFQYYREEENGRGNFPPRFSGLQFPNYSSELNVNALELDDSALYLCASSLGRGLGTNEKLFFGSGTQLSVL.

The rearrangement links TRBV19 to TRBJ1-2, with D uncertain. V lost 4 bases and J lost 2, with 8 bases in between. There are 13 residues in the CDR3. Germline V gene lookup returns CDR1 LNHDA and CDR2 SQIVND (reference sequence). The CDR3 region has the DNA TGTGCCAGTAGTACGGACGGAAACTATGGCTACACCTTC. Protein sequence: CASSTDGNYGYTF.

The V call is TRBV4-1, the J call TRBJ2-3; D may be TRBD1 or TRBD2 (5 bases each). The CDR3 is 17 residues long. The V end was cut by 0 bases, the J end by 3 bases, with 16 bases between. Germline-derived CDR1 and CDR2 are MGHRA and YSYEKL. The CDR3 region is CASSQDPPGAPTDTQYF. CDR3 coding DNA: TGCGCCAGCAGCCAAGACCCGCCCGGGGCACCGACAGATACGCAGTATTTT.

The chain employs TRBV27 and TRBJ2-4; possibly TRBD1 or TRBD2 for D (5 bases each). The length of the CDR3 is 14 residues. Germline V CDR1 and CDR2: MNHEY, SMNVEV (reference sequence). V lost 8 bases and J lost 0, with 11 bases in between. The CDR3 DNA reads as TGTGCCAGCGGGACCAGCCTAGCCAAAAACATTCAGTACTTC. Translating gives CASGTSLAKNIQYF.

CDR3 nucleotides: TGTGCCAGCAGCCCTTCGCGGGTCTACGGTAATGAGCAGTTCTTC. Its protein is CASSPSRVYGNEQFF. This sequence joins TRBV7-3 and TRBJ2-1; the D gene is possibly TRBD2 (5 bases). With 5 bases removed from V and 7 bases from J, the gap between germline ends came to 18 bases. This CDR3 is 15 amino acids long. CDR1 SGHTA and CDR2 FQGTGA come from the germline V gene.

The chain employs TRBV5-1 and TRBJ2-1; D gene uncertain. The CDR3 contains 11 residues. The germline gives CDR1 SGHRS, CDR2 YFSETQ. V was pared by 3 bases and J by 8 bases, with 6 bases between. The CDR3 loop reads CASSSDYEQFF. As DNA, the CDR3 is TGCGCCAGCAGCTCTGACTATGAGCAGTTCTTC.

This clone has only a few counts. The CDR3 coding sequence is TGTGCCAGCAGCCCGGGACAGGGGGATGGGGCCAACGTCCTGACTTTC. Residues: CASSPGQGDGANVLTF. The chain carries TRBV27 and TRBJ2-6, with 11 bases lining up with TRBD1. CDR3 length equals 16 residues. V lost 6 bases, J lost 3 bases, and 4 bases stayed unmatched. The germline V gene encodes CDR1 MNHEY and CDR2 SMNVEV (reference sequence).

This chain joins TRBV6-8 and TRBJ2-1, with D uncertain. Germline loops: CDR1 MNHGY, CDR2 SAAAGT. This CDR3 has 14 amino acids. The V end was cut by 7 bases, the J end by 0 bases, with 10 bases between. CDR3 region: CASTQRSSYNEQFF. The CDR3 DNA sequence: TGTGCCAGCACCCAAAGGAGCTCCTACAATGAGCAGTTCTTC.

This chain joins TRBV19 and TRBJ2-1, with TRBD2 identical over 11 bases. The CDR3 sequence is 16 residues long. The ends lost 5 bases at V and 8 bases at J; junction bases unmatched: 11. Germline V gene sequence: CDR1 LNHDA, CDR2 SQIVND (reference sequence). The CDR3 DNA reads TGTGCCAGTAGTGGGACTCGGACTAGCGGGTACGATGAGCAGTTCTTC. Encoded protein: CASSGTRTSGYDEQFF.

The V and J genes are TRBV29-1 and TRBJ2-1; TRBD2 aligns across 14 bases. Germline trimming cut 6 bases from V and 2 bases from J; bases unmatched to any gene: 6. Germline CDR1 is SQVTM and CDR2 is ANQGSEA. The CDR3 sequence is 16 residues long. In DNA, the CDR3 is TGCAGCGTAGCCGGGACTAGCGGGAGTCCCTACAATGAGCAGTTCTTC. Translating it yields CSVAGTSGSPYNEQFF.